This note documents a single T cell receptor beta chain sequence. Its antigen is unknown. V lost 1 base and J lost 4; bases outside the gene matches: 6. The length of the CDR3 is 16 residues. This entry is derived from a study of T-cell reconstitution after alpha-beta-depleted transplantation in children. Study results and limitations: Some patients' high day-60 TCRbeta diversity was attributed to recipient cells surviving conditioning. Several hundred expanded graft clones reportedly supplied alpha-beta T cells about two months after transplant.

A TCRbeta library incorporating unique molecular identifiers was prepared. TCRdb reprocessed the PCR reads via MiXCR and lists one record per CDR3 protein. The profile covers 75,000 to 80,000 distinct CDR3 sequences, with roughly 20% appearing a single time and 51% taken by the ten largest. The sample consisted of PBMCs, mostly from graft donor cells, taken 360 days after TCRalphabeta/CD19-depleted stem cell transplant. The chain links TRBV12-3 or TRBV12-4 to TRBJ2-1, with 8 positions matching TRBD2. The clonotype comes from a male patient under 10 years old who had a stem cell transplant for acute lymphoblastic leukemia, so the T cells may come from the graft donor. This chain's CDR3 is CASSLEVAGYYNEQFF. CDR3 DNA: TGTGCCAGCAGTTTAGAAGTAGCGGGATATTACAATGAGCAGTTCTTC.